The 13 T cell receptor beta chains below come from one sample, sequenced in a study of control samples from healthy donors and cancer patients. Sequencing used immunoSEQ multiplex PCR; TCRdb keeps in-frame clones, though not all of them. The top ten hold 15% to 20% of the sample, which has fewer than 15,000 clones, approximately 77% seen once. The sample consisted of formalin-fixed, paraffin-embedded tissue. These receptors came from a female donor with lung cancer.

V usage is TRBV9 and J usage is TRBJ2-3; tentatively, D is TRBD1 (5 bases). Trimming pared 4 bases from V and 4 bases from J, leaving 13 bases between. This CDR3 is built from 14 residues. From germline, CDR1 is SGDLS and CDR2 YYNGEE. Here the CDR3 reads CASSLWGRSDTQYF. DNA of the CDR3: TGTGCCAGCAGCCTCTGGGGCCGTTCAGATACGCAGTATTTT.

The chain employs TRBV10-3 and TRBJ1-2; no firm D call. Trimming took 2 bases from V and 12 from J, leaving 13 bases between them. CDR1 and CDR2 from the germline V gene are ENHRY and SYGVKD. This CDR3 comprises 12 residues. The CDR3 is CAISEGSGSHTF. The CDR3 nucleotides read TGTGCCATCAGTGAGGGATCCGGCAGTCACACCTTC.

A few counts support this clone. The chain is built from TRBV7-8 and TRBJ2-1; possible D gene TRBD2, 6 bases. Germline V CDR1 and CDR2: SGHVS, FQNEAQ. The CDR3 covers 16 residues. The V end was cut by 1 base, the J end by 4 bases, with 14 bases between. The CDR3 DNA follows: TGTGCCAGCAGCTTAGGCGGGGCTAGCGAGTACAATGAGCAGTTCTTC. Protein sequence: CASSLGGASEYNEQFF.

This chain links TRBV5-4 with TRBJ1-5; D is ambiguous. V was shortened by 0 bases and J by 3 bases, with 4 bases between the two germline ends. Germline V gene data show CDR1 as SGHNT and CDR2 as YYREEE (reference sequence). CDR3 size: 13 residues. The CDR3, as DNA: TGTGCCAGCAGCTTGGACACCAATCAGCCCCAGCATTTT. Translating it yields CASSLDTNQPQHF. Full variable domain (missing parts from reference TRBV5-4 and TRBJ1-5): ETGVTQSPTHLIKTRGQQVTLRCSSQSGHNTVSWYQQALGQGPQFIFQYYREEENGRGNFPPRFSGLQFPNYSSELNVNALELDDSALYLCASSLDTNQPQHFGDGTRLSIL.

V is TRBV11-2 and J is TRBJ2-1; D not certain. CDR1 is SGHAT, CDR2 FQNNGV, per germline. The CDR3 spans 11 residues. V lost 5 bases and J 5 bases, leaving 4 bases between the germline ends. The DNA for the CDR3 is TGTGCCAGCAGCCGGGACAATGAGCAGTTCTTC. Its translation: CASSRDNEQFF.

The chain links TRBV6-6 to TRBJ1-5, with TRBD1 matching 10 bases. The junction had 4 bases not matched to a gene; V was cut back by 6 bases and J by 5 bases. The CDR3 runs 14 residues. Per germline, CDR1 MNHNY and CDR2 SVGAGI (reference sequence). This CDR3 is CASSQTGGDQPQHF. DNA for the CDR3: TGTGCCAGCAGCCAGACAGGGGGCGATCAGCCCCAGCATTTT.

In regard to this clone: A read error may account for a junction end that differs from germline. The chain recombines TRBV4-2 with TRBJ1-2; no clear D gene. This CDR3 comprises 15 residues. Germline V gene sequence: CDR1 LGHNA, CDR2 YNFKEQ. The CDR3, as DNA: TGTGCCAACAGCCAAGATATGGTGGGGAATTATGGCTACACCTTC. Protein sequence: CANSQDMVGNYGYTF.

This clone was observed a few times. This chain connects TRBV10-3 to TRBJ1-1, with 8 bases aligning to TRBD1. Trimming removed 11 bases from V and 2 bases from J; junction bases left unmatched: 10. From germline, CDR1 is ENHRY and CDR2 SYGVKD. CDR3 length equals 14 residues. CDR3: CASLGDRSNTEAFF. DNA of the CDR3: TGTGCCTCCTTGGGGGACAGGAGTAACACTGAAGCTTTCTTT.

The genes are TRBV12-1 and TRBJ1-3; the table's D call, TRBD1, has no DNA check behind it. TRBV12-1 is a recognized pseudogene. The CDR3 is 15 residues long. The chain's CDR3 is CASSLPGQGCNTIYF. Here the CDR3 DNA reads TGTGCCAGCAGCCTCCCGGGACAGGGGTGCAACACCATATATTTT.

This clone was detected a few times. This chain connects TRBV14 to TRBJ1-3, with a tentative D call TRBD1 (6 bases). V lost 3 bases, J lost 2 bases, and 8 bases lay in between. The CDR3 has 14 residues. The germline gives CDR1 SGHDN, CDR2 FVKESK. CDR3 protein: CASSQNRAGNTIYF. In nucleotides, the CDR3 is TGTGCCAGCAGCCAGAACAGGGCTGGAAACACCATATATTTT.

By share, this clone counts as medium-sized. The gene calls are TRBV6-5 and TRBJ1-2; D may be TRBD1 (6 bases). This CDR3 contains 14 residues. The V gene lost 4 bases and the J gene lost 4 bases, with 13 bases spanning the gap. In germline, CDR1 is MNHEY, CDR2 SVGAGI. DNA of the CDR3: TGTGCCAGCAGTTTAGGACAGCACGTCTATGGCTACACCTTC. Its translation is CASSLGQHVYGYTF.

V gene TRBV5-5 combines with J gene TRBJ1-1; no definite D call. This CDR3 contains 13 residues. V dropped 8 bases and J dropped 1 base, with 12 bases sitting between them. From germline, CDR1 is SGHKS and CDR2 YYEKEE (reference sequence). The CDR3 region has the DNA TGTGCCAGTACCCGCAGCCCGAACACTGAAGCTTTCTTT. Translated, it gives CASTRSPNTEAFF.

The chain is built from TRBV18 and TRBJ2-7; D remains ambiguous. With 3 bases removed from V and 2 bases from J, the gap between germline ends came to 8 bases. Germline assignment: CDR1 KGHSH and CDR2 LQKENI. The CDR3 runs to 13 residues. CDR3: CASSPAFPYEQYF. The CDR3 coding sequence is TGTGCCAGCTCACCCGCCTTCCCCTACGAGCAGTACTTC.